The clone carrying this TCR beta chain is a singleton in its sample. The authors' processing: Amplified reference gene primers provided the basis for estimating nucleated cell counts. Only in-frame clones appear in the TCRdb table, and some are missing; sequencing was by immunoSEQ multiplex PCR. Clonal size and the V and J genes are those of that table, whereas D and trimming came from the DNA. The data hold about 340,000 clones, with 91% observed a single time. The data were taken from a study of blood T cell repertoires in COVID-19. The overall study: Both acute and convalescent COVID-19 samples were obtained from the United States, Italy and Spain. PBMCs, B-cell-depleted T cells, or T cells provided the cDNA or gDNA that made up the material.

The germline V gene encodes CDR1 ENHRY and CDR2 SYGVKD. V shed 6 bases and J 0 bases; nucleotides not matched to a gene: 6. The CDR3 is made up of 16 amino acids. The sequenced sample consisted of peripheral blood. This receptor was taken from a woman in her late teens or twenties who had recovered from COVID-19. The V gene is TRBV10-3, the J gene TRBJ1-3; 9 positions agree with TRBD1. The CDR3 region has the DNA TGTGCCATCAGCCCTACAGGGGGCCTCTCTGGAAACACCATATATTTT. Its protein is CAISPTGGLSGNTIYF.